Each of the 15 T cell receptor beta chains below was sequenced from the same sample in a study of blood T cells in healthy people across ages (dated by TCRdb to between 2015 and 2016). The receptor library was made with 5' RACE. The reads were generated on an Illumina HiSeq 2500. The second PCR ran for about 6 to 11 cycles and used a J-beta primer mix along with a sample-barcoded 5' primer. TCRdb passed the public sequencing reads through fastp at Q25 and MiXCR, retaining productive beta sequences. When rows share a CDR3 protein, they turn into one entry using the most common DNA and genes. The sample data list approximately 290,000 distinct CDR3 sequences, and roughly a quarter of these were observed just once. The ten largest clones take up approximately 30% of the sample. The specimen was blood. These receptors were taken from a woman between 70 and 85 years old in good health.

In the case of this clonotype: Possible read error: a much larger clone is one base away. The V and J genes are TRBV10-3 and TRBJ2-5; the match to TRBD1 covers 7 bases. The J call is in doubt because the DNA end fits TRBJ2-7 better. The CDR3 runs to 16 residues. Germline V gives CDR1 ENHRY, CDR2 SYGVKD. Here the CDR3 DNA reads TGTGCCATCAGTAACCGTCCGGGACAGACCTCCTACGAGCAGTACTTC. Translating gives CAISNRPGQTSYEQYF.

The rearrangement joins TRBV29-1 to TRBJ1-4; the match to TRBD1 covers 7 bases. Germline V gives CDR1 SQVTM, CDR2 ANQGSEA. This CDR3 has 16 amino acids. Trimming took 6 bases from V and 4 from J; bases not matched to a gene: 14. CDR3 region: CSVARHHGTDNEKLFF. CDR3 DNA: TGCAGCGTCGCAAGACACCATGGGACAGATAATGAAAAACTGTTTTTT.

The genes are TRBV5-6 and TRBJ2-1, with 14 bases aligning to TRBD2. Germline assignment: CDR1 SGHDT and CDR2 YYEEEE. The V segment lost 3 bases and the J segment 8 bases; nucleotides outside the gene matches: 10. The CDR3 covers 17 residues. CDR3 sequence (DNA): TGTGCCAGCAGCTCCCCAAGACTAGCGGGAGGGCCCGATGAGCAGTTCTTC. Its protein is CASSSPRLAGGPDEQFF.

This clonotype has just one count. A much larger clone is a single base away; this may be a read error. This CDR3 is CASRDSNYAYTF. CDR3 sequence (DNA): TGTGCCAGCAGGGACAGTAACTATGCCTACACCTTC. The V and J genes are TRBV28 and TRBJ1-2; tentative D call: TRBD1 (6 bases). Looked up from germline, CDR1 is MDHEN and CDR2 is SYDVKM. This CDR3 has 12 amino acids.

About this clonotype: Germline is not matched at one junction end, which may reflect a read error. The J gene is TRBJ2-5, the V gene TRBV7-2; a possible D gene is TRBD2 (5 bases). Germline values: CDR1 SGHTA, CDR2 FQGNSA. CDR3 length: 12 residues. This CDR3 is CASNLLLEAQYF. CDR3 DNA: TGTGCCAGCAACTTGCTACTAGAGGCCCAGTACTTC.

This chain uses TRBV28 with TRBJ2-7; D might be TRBD2 (5 bases). V shed 6 bases and J shed 6 bases, with 21 bases lying between them. The CDR3 has 15 residues. Germline V gene sequence: CDR1 MDHEN, CDR2 SYDVKM. CDR3 residues: CASREDRRVIGEQYF. The DNA of the CDR3 is TGTGCCAGCAGGGAGGATCGTCGGGTAATCGGCGAGCAGTACTTC.

This clonotype was recorded a few times. The chain combines TRBV7-2 with TRBJ2-1; TRBD1 is a possible D gene (6 bases). In germline, CDR1 is SGHTA, CDR2 FQGNSA. V lost 2 bases and J 9 bases, leaving 11 bases between the germline ends. This CDR3 spans 13 amino acids. CDR3 DNA sequence: TGTGCCAGCAGCTTAATGTTAGGGGGTGAGCAGTTCTTC. Translating gives CASSLMLGGEQFF.

This clonotype occurred once. The chain combines TRBV5-1 with TRBJ2-3; TRBD2 agrees at 8 bases. V lost 1 base to trimming and J lost 4 bases; unmatched junction nucleotides: 2. CDR1 is SGHRS, CDR2 YFSETQ, per germline. The CDR3 loop spans 14 amino acids. This CDR3 is CASSLQAGADTQYF. The CDR3 DNA is TGCGCCAGCAGCTTGCAAGCGGGAGCAGATACGCAGTATTTT.

This chain joins TRBV20-1 and TRBJ2-1, with 13 bases identical to TRBD2. V dropped 0 bases and J dropped 9; count of bases not matched to a gene: 8. CDR1 DFQATT and CDR2 SNEGSKA come from the germline V gene (reference sequence). The CDR3 runs 16 residues. The CDR3 nucleotides read TGCAGTGCTAGAGATTCCGGACTAGCGGGAGACAGTGAGCAGTTCTTC. This encodes CSARDSGLAGDSEQFF.

This clonotype has only a few counts. This rearrangement joins TRBV28 to TRBJ1-1, with D possibly TRBD1 on 5 matching bases. Germline V gene sequence: CDR1 MDHEN, CDR2 SYDVKM. V was trimmed by 7 bases and J by 3 bases, leaving 21 bases between them. The CDR3 contains 16 residues. In DNA, the CDR3 is TGTGCCAGCACTCCGGCTGGGCGGGGGAGACACACTGAAGCTTTCTTT. Translating gives CASTPAGRGRHTEAFF.

This chain joins TRBV20-1 and TRBJ1-2; D is unclear. CDR3 length: 16 amino acids. Germline CDR1 DFQATT, CDR2 SNEGSKA (reference sequence). The V gene lost 0 bases and the J gene lost 8 bases, with 22 bases spanning the gap. The CDR3 spells CSARDRLSGTAGGYTF. In DNA form, the CDR3 reads TGCAGTGCTAGAGATAGGTTATCAGGAACAGCGGGCGGCTACACCTTC.

This clonotype was counted only a few times. Compared with germline, one end of the junction differs, possibly owing to a read error. This chain connects TRBV19 to TRBJ1-3, with D perhaps matching TRBD1 (6 bases). The length of the CDR3 is 14 residues. The germline CDR1 and CDR2 sequences are LNHDA and SQIVND (reference sequence). The CDR3 coding sequence is TGTACCAGTAGTTTTCAGGGGCCTGGAAACACCATATATTTT. It encodes CTSSFQGPGNTIYF.

The sample holds a few counts of this clonotype. This rearrangement joins TRBV20-1 to TRBJ2-7, with D hard to call. The CDR3 covers 10 residues. Between the trimmed V and J ends, which lost 3 bases and 7 bases, there was a span of 7 bases. Per germline, CDR1 DFQATT and CDR2 SNEGSKA (reference sequence). CDR3 protein: CSASGEEQYF. The CDR3 DNA follows: TGCAGTGCTAGCGGAGAGGAGCAGTACTTC.

This clonotype occurred a few times. The chain employs TRBV11-2 and TRBJ2-5; no reliable D call. The CDR3 runs 11 residues. V was trimmed by 2 bases and J by 8 bases, leaving 6 bases between them. CDR1 is SGHAT and CDR2 is FQNNGV in the germline V gene. Written as DNA, the CDR3 is TGTGCCAGCAGCTTACACCAAACCCAGTACTTC. Protein: CASSLHQTQYF.

This clonotype occurred once. This rearrangement joins TRBV6-1 to TRBJ1-1; 7 bases align to TRBD1. V shed 6 bases, J shed 5 bases, and the junction held 9 bases outside the gene matches. The CDR3 consists of 14 residues. The germline CDR1 and CDR2 sequences are MNHNS and SASEGT. CDR3: CASRIEYRGTEAFF. The CDR3 bases are TGTGCCAGCAGGATTGAATACAGGGGAACTGAAGCTTTCTTT.